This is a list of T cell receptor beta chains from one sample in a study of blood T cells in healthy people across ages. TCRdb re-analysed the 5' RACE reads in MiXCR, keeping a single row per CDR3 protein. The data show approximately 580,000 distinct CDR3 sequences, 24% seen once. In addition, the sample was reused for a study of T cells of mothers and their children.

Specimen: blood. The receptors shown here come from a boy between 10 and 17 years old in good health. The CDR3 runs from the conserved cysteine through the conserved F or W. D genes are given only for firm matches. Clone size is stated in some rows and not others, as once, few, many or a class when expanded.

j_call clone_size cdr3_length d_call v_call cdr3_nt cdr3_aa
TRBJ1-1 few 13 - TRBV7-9 TGTGCCAGCAGCTCCGAAGGGAACACTGAAGCTTTCTTT CASSSEGNTEAFF
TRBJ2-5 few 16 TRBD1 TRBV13 TGTGCCAGCAGCTTAGCAGGGACAGGGTTCAGGGAGACCCAGTACTTC CASSLAGTGFRETQYF
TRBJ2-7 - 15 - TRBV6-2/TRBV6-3 TGTGCCAGCAGAACCCCCGGGACCAGCTCCTACGAGCAGTACTTC CASRTPGTSSYEQYF
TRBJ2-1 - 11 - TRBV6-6 TGTGCCAGCAGGGAGGGGTATGAGCAGTTCTTC CASREGYEQFF
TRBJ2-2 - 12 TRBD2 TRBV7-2 TGTGCCAGCAGCGGACTAGCCGGGGAGCTGTTTTTT CASSGLAGELFF
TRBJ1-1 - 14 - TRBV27 TGTGCCAGCTTCGGAGCCCTGATGCGCGATGAAGCTTTCTTT CASFGALMRDEAFF
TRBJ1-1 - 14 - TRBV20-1 TGCAGTGCTAGAGAATGGGGGATCGTGGCTGAAGCTTTCTTT CSAREWGIVAEAFF
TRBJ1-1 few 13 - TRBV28 TGTGCCAGCAGTTTCTTAGATAACACTGAAGCTTTCTTT CASSFLDNTEAFF
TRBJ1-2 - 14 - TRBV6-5 TGTGCCAGCAGCAAATCGGGACTGGGAAAAGGCTACACCTTC CASSKSGLGKGYTF
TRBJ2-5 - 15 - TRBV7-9 TGTGCCAGCAGCTTAGGTGGGAGGCCCGTAGAGACCCAGTACTTC CASSLGGRPVETQYF
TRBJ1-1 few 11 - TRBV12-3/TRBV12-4 TGTGCCAGCAGTCCCCAGAATAAAGCTTTCTTT CASSPQNKAFF
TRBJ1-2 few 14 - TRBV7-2 TGTGCCAGCAGCCCTAATCGGGGTAACTATGGCTACACCTTC CASSPNRGNYGYTF
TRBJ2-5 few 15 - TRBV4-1 TGCGCCAGCAGCCAAGAGGCGGCTAGCTTTCGGACCCAGTACTTC CASSQEAASFRTQYF
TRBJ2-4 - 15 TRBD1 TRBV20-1 TGCAGTGCTAGAGGCCGCCCGGGACAGGAAAACATTCAGTACTTC CSARGRPGQENIQYF
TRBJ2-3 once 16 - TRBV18 TGTGCCAGCTCACCCGTTCAAAGCAGGGGCACAGATACGCAGTATTTT CASSPVQSRGTDTQYF
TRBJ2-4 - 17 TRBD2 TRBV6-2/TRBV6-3 TGTGCCAGCAGTCTAGCGGGAGGGAGTATGTCCAAAAACATTCAGTACTTC CASSLAGGSMSKNIQYF
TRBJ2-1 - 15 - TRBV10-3 TGTGCCATCAGCCCGATAGCGGCCCAGTTGGATGAGCAGTTCTTC CAISPIAAQLDEQFF
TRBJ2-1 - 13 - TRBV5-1 TGCGCCAGCAGCTTCGAGGGATACAATGAGCAGTTCTTC CASSFEGYNEQFF
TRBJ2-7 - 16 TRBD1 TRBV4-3 TGCGCCAGCAGCCAAGGTTGGACAGGGGGCATGTACGAGCAGTACTTC CASSQGWTGGMYEQYF
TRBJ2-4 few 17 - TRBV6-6 TGTGCCAGCAGCCAGGACCTACCACAGGGTGCCAAAAACATTCAGTACTTC CASSQDLPQGAKNIQYF
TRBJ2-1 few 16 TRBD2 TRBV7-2 TGTGCCAGCAGCTTAGATAGCGGGGGGGCCACGAATGAGCAGTTCTTC CASSLDSGGATNEQFF
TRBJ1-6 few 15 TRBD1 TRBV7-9 TGTGCCAGCAGCGCGACAGGGGGCGATAATTCACCCCTCCACTTT CASSATGGDNSPLHF
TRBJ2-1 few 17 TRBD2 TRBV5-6 TGTGCCAGCAGCTTGTTACAGCTAGCGGGATCCTACAATGAGCAGTTCTTC CASSLLQLAGSYNEQFF
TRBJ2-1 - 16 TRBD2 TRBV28 TGTGCCAGCAGTCCACGGACTAGCGGGAGGGACAATGAGCAGTTCTTC CASSPRTSGRDNEQFF
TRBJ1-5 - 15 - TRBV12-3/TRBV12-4 TGTGCCAGCAGCCTAAATACAGGGTGGTGGCAGCCCCAGCATTTT CASSLNTGWWQPQHF
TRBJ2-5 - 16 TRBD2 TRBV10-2 TGCGCCAGCAGTGAGAGGCTAGCGGGAAGTCAAGAGACCCAGTACTTC CASSERLAGSQETQYF
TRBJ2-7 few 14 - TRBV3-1 TGTGCCAGCAGCCAAGAGGTGGTAACCTACGAGCAGTACTTC CASSQEVVTYEQYF
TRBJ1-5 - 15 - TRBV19 TGTGTCAGTAGTATAGCGACAGCTAGCAATCAGCCCCAGCATTTT CVSSIATASNQPQHF
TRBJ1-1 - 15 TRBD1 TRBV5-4 TGTGCCAGCAGCCCGGACAGGGGACGGGACACTGAAGCTTTCTTT CASSPDRGRDTEAFF
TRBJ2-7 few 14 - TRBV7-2 TGTGCCAGCAGCTTAATAGGCGACTCCTACGAGCAGTACTTC CASSLIGDSYEQYF
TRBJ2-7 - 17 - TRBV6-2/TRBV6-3 TGTGCCAGCTCCCCTTGGGGTAGCGGTCTCCTATTCCACGAGCAGTACTTC CASSPWGSGLLFHEQYF
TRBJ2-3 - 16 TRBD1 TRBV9 TGTGCCAGCAGCCCCGACAGGGGATATAGCACAGATACGCAGTATTTT CASSPDRGYSTDTQYF
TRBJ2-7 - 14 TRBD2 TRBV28 TGTGCCAGCAGCAGTCAGGGAGGGTCCTACGAGCAGTACTTC CASSSQGGSYEQYF
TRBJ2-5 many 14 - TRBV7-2 TGTGCCAGCACCGTAGGGGGAGCACAAGAGACCCAGTACTTC CASTVGGAQETQYF
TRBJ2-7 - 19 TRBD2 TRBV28 TGTGCCAGCAGTTCCGTACTAGGGACTAGCGGGAGGGGGTCCTACGAGCAGTACTTC CASSSVLGTSGRGSYEQYF
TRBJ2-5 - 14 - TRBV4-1 TGCGCCAGCAGCCAGGCGGGATCCTCGGAGACCCAGTACTTC CASSQAGSSETQYF
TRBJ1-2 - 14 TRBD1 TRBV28 TGTGCCAGCAGTTTGTTGGACAGGGCTGGTGGCTACACCTTC CASSLLDRAGGYTF
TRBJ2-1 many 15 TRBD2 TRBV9 TGTGCCAGCAGCGCCGGGACTAGCGCTTACAATGAGCAGTTCTTC CASSAGTSAYNEQFF
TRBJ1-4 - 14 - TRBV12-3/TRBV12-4 TGTGCCAGCAGTACTAACAGGGAGGGTGAAAAACTGTTTTTT CASSTNREGEKLFF
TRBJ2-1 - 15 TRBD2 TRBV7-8 TGTGCCAGCAGCTCTAGCGGGGGCTCTTGGAATGAGCAGTTCTTC CASSSSGGSWNEQFF
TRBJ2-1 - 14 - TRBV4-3 TGCGCCAGCAGCCAAGCCTCCTTTCCGATGGGGCAGTTCTTC CASSQASFPMGQFF
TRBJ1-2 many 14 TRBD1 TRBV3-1 TGCGCCAGCAGCCAAGCAGGGGGCAACTATGGCTACACCTTC CASSQAGGNYGYTF
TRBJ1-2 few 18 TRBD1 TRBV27 TGTGCCAGCAGTCTCTCTACCCCGGGACAGGGGGCTAACTATGGCTACACCTTC CASSLSTPGQGANYGYTF
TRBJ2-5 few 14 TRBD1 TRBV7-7 TGTGCTAGCAGCCGGGACAGGCGACTAGGGGCTCAGTACTTC CASSRDRRLGAQYF
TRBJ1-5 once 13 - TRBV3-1 TGTGCCAGCAGCCAACGGGGTAATCAGCCCCAGCATTTT CASSQRGNQPQHF
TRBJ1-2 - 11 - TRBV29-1 TGCAGCGTTGTAGGAGGGCATGGCTACACCTTC CSVVGGHGYTF
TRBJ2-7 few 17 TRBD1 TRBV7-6 TGTGCCAGCAGCTTCAGCTCGGGACAGGGGTCCGTTTACGAGCAGTACTTC CASSFSSGQGSVYEQYF
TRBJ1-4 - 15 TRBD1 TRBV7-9 TGTGCCAGCAGCTTAGATGGGACAGGCGGAGAAAAACTGTTTTTT CASSLDGTGGEKLFF